This T cell receptor (beta chain) was sequenced during a study of control samples from healthy donors and cancer patients. Libraries were prepared by immunoSEQ multiplex PCR; TCRdb keeps only in-frame clonotypes and omits some of them. The sample contains 120,000 to 150,000 clones, more than 90% of which appear only once. The CDR3 runs 12 residues. Per germline, CDR1 SGHAT and CDR2 FQNNGV. The V gene lost 1 base and the J gene lost 3 bases, with 4 bases spanning the gap. Comments on this clone: Other DNA sequences within the sample encode an identical CDR3.

This clonotype originated in a man aged 25-40 years in good health. The rearrangement joins TRBV11-2 to TRBJ2-7, with no clear D. The sequencing input was blood. The DNA for the CDR3 is TGTGCCAGCAGCTTAGGCAACTACGAGCAGTACTTC. Translated, it gives CASSLGNYEQYF.